The source of this TCR beta chain is a study of human T cells and chemical hapten exposure. Time point in this sample: patch test 2, 6 weeks after DPC sensitization. Treatment given: therapeutic diphenylcyclopropenone sensitization with weekly scalp DPC. TCRdb processed the RACE reads anew with MiXCR; each CDR3 protein has one entry. The sample holds roughly 69,000 distinct CDR3 sequences; under 13% are singletons and the top ten take 6.8%. The V and J ends lost 3 bases and 8 bases respectively, with 17 bases between them. This CDR3 comprises 15 residues. From germline, CDR1 is SGHVS and CDR2 FNYEAQ. Whole-study findings and limits: DPC sensitization left the count of TCRs above 1 in 1000 unchanged.

This clonotype was observed at least ten times. Antigen unknown. The gene calls are TRBV7-6 and TRBJ2-1; tentatively, D is TRBD2 (6 bases). The receptor comes from a woman in her forties or fifties with alopecia areata. Some clones in this sample may be carry-over from other donors' samples. Specimen: whole blood, collected in connection with sensitization to the hapten diphenylcyclopropenone (DPC). The CDR3 loop reads CASSFRGDRRDEQFF. The CDR3 DNA is TGTGCCAGCAGCTTCCGTGGGGACCGGAGGGATGAGCAGTTCTTC.